This entry lists 20 T cell receptor beta chains sequenced from one sample in a study of Ad26.COV2.S vaccination and SARS-CoV-2 variants. Specified treatment: some 20 received Ad26.COV2.S at low or high dose, single or two shots; roughly five received placebo; per-sample allocation not given. Specimen acquisition occurred on day 63 following the initial vaccine or placebo injection. The protocol was immunoSEQ multiplex PCR, while the TCRdb copy is restricted to in-frame clones and leaves out a portion. Of some 340,000 clones listed, about 85% were seen once; the top ten hold 2.1%. This specimen consisted of peripheral blood, obtained in a trial of Ad26.COV2.S vaccine versus placebo. These receptors all stem from a person between 18 and 65 years old who received the Ad26.COV2.S COVID-19 vaccine or a placebo.

The chain recombines TRBV28 with TRBJ1-1, with 7 bases identical to TRBD1. The CDR3 spans 16 residues. Germline-derived CDR1 and CDR2 are MDHEN and SYDVKM. J gave up 4 bases and V 3 bases, and 11 bases lay outside the gene matches. The CDR3 protein is CASSFPRGGMGTEAFF. The CDR3 bases are TGTGCCAGCAGTTTTCCCAGGGGGGGTATGGGCACTGAAGCTTTCTTT.

The chain joins TRBV6-5 to TRBJ1-2; no definite D call. Trimming shortened V by 6 bases and J by 5 bases, and 16 bases separated the two germline ends. The germline CDR1 and CDR2 sequences are MNHEY and SVGAGI. The CDR3 has 14 amino acids. DNA for the CDR3: TGTGCCAGCAGACGTCAGAGCAGTTCTTATGGCTACACCTTC. It codes for CASRRQSSSYGYTF.

A word on this clone: Other DNA sequences from this sample encode an identical CDR3 as well. This chain uses TRBV29-1 with TRBJ2-6, with D maybe TRBD1 (6 bases). The germline V gene encodes CDR1 SQVTM and CDR2 ANQGSEA. The CDR3 is made up of 14 amino acids. V gave up 4 bases and J gave up 0 bases, with 7 bases separating them. Here the CDR3 reads CSVGQVSGANVLTF. The CDR3 DNA reads TGCAGCGTTGGACAGGTCTCTGGGGCCAACGTCCTGACTTTC.

The genes are TRBV10-1 and TRBJ2-7; TRBD2 aligns across 7 bases. This CDR3 has 18 residues. CDR1 WNHNN and CDR2 SYGVQD come from the germline V gene (reference sequence). Unmatched junction bases numbered 12, after V lost 0 bases and J lost 1 base. DNA of the CDR3: TGCGCCAGCAGTGAGTCGGGGGGGGGTATAGGGGCGTCCTACGAGCAGTACTTC. Encoded protein: CASSESGGGIGASYEQYF.

This clone occurred once. This chain joins TRBV28 and TRBJ2-5, with D tentatively TRBD2 (5 bases). With 6 bases removed from V and 5 bases from J, the gap between germline ends came to 19 bases. CDR1 and CDR2 from the germline V gene are MDHEN and SYDVKM. The CDR3 extends over 15 amino acids. The CDR3 region has the DNA TGTGCCAGCAGGGGCTTACCCACCCCGGGGGAGACCCAGTACTTC. Translating gives CASRGLPTPGETQYF.

This chain connects TRBV5-1 to TRBJ1-3; 7 bases agree with TRBD1. CDR3 length: 13 amino acids. The germline V gene has CDR1 SGHRS and CDR2 YFSETQ. V was pared by 5 bases and J by 1 base, with 0 bases of the junction left unmatched. CDR3 DNA: TGCGCCAGCAGACAGGGGTCTGGAAACACCATATATTTT. This gives the protein CASRQGSGNTIYF.

This sequence joins TRBV4-1 and TRBJ2-5; 9 bases are a match to TRBD1. Per the germline V gene, CDR1 is MGHRA and CDR2 is YSYEKL. The CDR3 runs to 15 residues. Unmatched junction bases numbered 5, after V lost 1 base and J lost 5 bases. The CDR3 is CASSQVGTGTETQYF. The DNA for the CDR3 is TGCGCCAGCAGCCAAGTCGGGACAGGGACTGAGACCCAGTACTTC.

This clone was detected only once. As DNA, the CDR3 is TGTGCCAGCAGCTTAGGCCCAGGGGTAGAGACCCAGTACTTC. Residues: CASSLGPGVETQYF. V and J are TRBV7-8 and TRBJ2-5, with a tentative D call TRBD1 (6 bases). V was trimmed by 1 base and J by 4 bases, leaving 10 bases between them. The CDR3 consists of 14 residues. Per the germline V gene, CDR1 is SGHVS and CDR2 is FQNEAQ. The variable domain in full, completed from reference TRBV7-8 and TRBJ2-5, reads GAGVSQSPRYKVAKRGQDVALRCDPISGHVSLFWYQQALGQGPEFLTYFQNEAQLDKSGLPSDRFFAERPEGSVSTLKIQRTQQEDSAVYLCASSLGPGVETQYFGPGTRLLVL.

Comments on this clone: The same CDR3 is also encoded by other DNA sequences in this sample. The rearrangement links TRBV30 to TRBJ1-4, with D possibly TRBD1 on 6 matching bases. The CDR3 has 14 residues. Trimming took off 2 bases at V and 0 bases at J, with 7 bases between the two ends. Per the germline V gene, CDR1 is GTSNPN and CDR2 is SVGIG (reference sequence). The CDR3 bases are TGTGCCTGGAGTACAGGGTCAACTAATGAAAAACTGTTTTTT. It translates to CAWSTGSTNEKLFF.

The chain carries TRBV4-1 and TRBJ2-1; TRBD2 is a possible D gene (7 bases). Trimming left V 1 base short and J 4 bases short, with 20 bases between. Germline V gene sequence: CDR1 MGHRA, CDR2 YSYEKL. The CDR3 length is 18 residues. The CDR3 sequence is CASSQALFGGRAYNEQFF. The DNA of the CDR3 is TGCGCCAGCAGCCAAGCCCTTTTCGGGGGGCGCGCATACAATGAGCAGTTCTTC.

The J gene is TRBJ2-1, the V gene TRBV29-1; no firm D call. Germline V CDR1 and CDR2: SQVTM, ANQGSEA. The V end lost 6 bases, the J end lost 9 bases, and 18 bases lay between the germline ends. The CDR3 loop spans 13 amino acids. In DNA, the CDR3 is TGCAGCGTGGGTGACCCTTCCCCCGGTGAGCAGTTCTTC. Its translation: CSVGDPSPGEQFF.

The CDR3 protein is CASSTDRSQPQHF. The CDR3 nucleotides are TGTGCCAGCAGCACGGACAGGTCACAGCCCCAGCATTTT. The chain carries TRBV28 and TRBJ1-5, with 7 nucleotides matching TRBD1. V was clipped by 6 bases and J by 7 bases; unmatched bases: 6. The CDR3 loop spans 13 amino acids. Germline CDR1 reads MDHEN; CDR2 reads SYDVKM.

The gene calls are TRBV28 and TRBJ1-6; D ambiguous. V lost 5 bases and J 4 bases, leaving 21 bases between the germline ends. Germline V lookup: CDR1 MDHEN, CDR2 SYDVKM. This CDR3 contains 18 residues. This CDR3 reads CASSPTVEGRGYNSPLHF. The CDR3 DNA reads TGTGCCAGCAGTCCAACGGTTGAGGGAAGAGGTTATAATTCACCCCTCCACTTT.

CDR3 in DNA: TGTGCCAGCAGTTTTGACAGGAACTACGAGCAGTACTTC. Translated, it gives CASSFDRNYEQYF. This chain joins TRBV27 and TRBJ2-7; tentative D call: TRBD1 (6 bases). The length of the CDR3 is 13 residues. The germline gives CDR1 MNHEY, CDR2 SMNVEV (reference sequence). V lost 3 bases and J 3 bases, leaving 9 bases between the germline ends.

The J gene is TRBJ1-5, the V gene TRBV28, with unresolved D. Per the germline V gene, CDR1 is MDHEN and CDR2 is SYDVKM. The CDR3 spans 15 residues. With 3 bases removed from V and 0 bases from J, the gap between germline ends came to 9 bases. CDR3 DNA: TGTGCCAGCAGTTTTATCCCTGGTAGCAATCAGCCCCAGCATTTT. Its protein is CASSFIPGSNQPQHF.

This clone was seen a handful of times. The chain employs TRBV7-9 and TRBJ2-1, with 10 bases identical to TRBD2. Per the germline V gene, CDR1 is SEHNR and CDR2 is FQNEAQ (reference sequence). There are 16 residues in the CDR3. V was pared by 2 bases and J by 2 bases, with 3 bases of the junction left unmatched. In nucleotides, the CDR3 is TGTGCCAGCAGCTTATGGCTAGCGGGGGCCTACAATGAGCAGTTCTTC. Residues: CASSLWLAGAYNEQFF.

The rearrangement uses TRBV7-8 and TRBJ2-7; maybe TRBD1 (5 bases). CDR1 and CDR2 (germline): SGHVS, FQNEAQ. Trimming left V 1 base short and J 6 bases short, with 22 bases between. This CDR3 region has 17 residues. CDR3: CASSLGGHGSAWGEQYF. The CDR3 nucleotides are TGTGCCAGCAGCTTAGGAGGACACGGTTCAGCGTGGGGCGAGCAGTACTTC. The variable domain in full, with the rest retrieved from reference TRBV7-8 and TRBJ2-7, is GAGVSQSPRYKVAKRGQDVALRCDPISGHVSLFWYQQALGQGPEFLTYFQNEAQLDKSGLPSDRFFAERPEGSVSTLKIQRTQQEDSAVYLCASSLGGHGSAWGEQYFGPGTRLTVT.

The chain uses TRBV6-4 and TRBJ1-4; D gene uncertain. V was pared by 1 base and J by 0 bases, with 12 bases between. The CDR3 sequence is 17 residues long. Germline CDR1 is MRHNA and CDR2 is SNTAGT. The DNA of the CDR3 is TGTGCCAGCAGTGACTATCCTGGACCCGCAACTAATGAAAAACTGTTTTTT. Amino acids: CASSDYPGPATNEKLFF.

The J gene is TRBJ2-5, the V gene TRBV18, with 7 bases that match TRBD2. Trimming cost V 1 base and J 4 bases; bases outside gene matches: 3. CDR1 and CDR2 from the germline V gene are KGHSH and LQKENI. The CDR3 extends over 14 amino acids. CDR3 nucleotide sequence: TGTGCCAGCTCACCACTTTCGGGGGGAGAGACCCAGTACTTC. Its protein product is CASSPLSGGETQYF.

The chain carries TRBV5-4 and TRBJ2-1; D is possibly TRBD2 (6 bases). This CDR3 contains 15 residues. CDR1 and CDR2 (germline): SGHNT, YYREEE (reference sequence). The V and J ends lost 1 base and 3 bases respectively, with 11 bases between them. In DNA form, the CDR3 reads TGTGCCAGCAGCTTGTGGGCCGGGGGCTACAATGAGCAGTTCTTC. Protein: CASSLWAGGYNEQFF.